Sequencing of this T cell receptor beta chain was carried out in a study of cytomegalovirus exposure and HLA in healthy donors. General observations from the study: Later examination showed HLA-associated TCR beta chains had greater clonal expansion than equally common others.

As for the donors, each was a healthy bone marrow donor. Vbeta (60) and Jbeta (13) primers were used in the PCR. The repertoire was sequenced with immunoSEQ multiplex PCR; TCRdb's copy has only in-frame clones and lacks some. The sample lists 150,000 to 160,000 clones, 70% to 80% occurring once. In the case of this clone: Its antigen is unknown.

Trimming pared 5 bases from V and 4 bases from J, leaving 17 bases between. This CDR3 is 15 amino acids long. Germline CDR1 KGHSH, CDR2 LQKENI. The chain links TRBV18 to TRBJ2-5; a possible D gene is TRBD2 (6 bases). The clonotype was recovered from a man younger than 40 in good health and CMV-seropositive. Sequenced material: PBMCs. The CDR3 here is CASSTVSQGGETQYF. The CDR3, as DNA: TGTGCCAGCTCAACCGTTTCTCAGGGAGGAGAGACCCAGTACTTC.